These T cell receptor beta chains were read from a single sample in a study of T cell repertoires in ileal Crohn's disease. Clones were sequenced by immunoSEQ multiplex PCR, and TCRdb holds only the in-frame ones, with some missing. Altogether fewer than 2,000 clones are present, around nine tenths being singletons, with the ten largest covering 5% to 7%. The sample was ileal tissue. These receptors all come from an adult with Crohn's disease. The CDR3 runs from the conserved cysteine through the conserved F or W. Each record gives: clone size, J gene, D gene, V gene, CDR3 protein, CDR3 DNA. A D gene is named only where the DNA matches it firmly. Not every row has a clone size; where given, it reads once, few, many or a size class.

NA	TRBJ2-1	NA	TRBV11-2	CASSLDPVVEQFF	TGTGCCAGCAGCTTAGATCCCGTAGTCGAGCAGTTCTTC
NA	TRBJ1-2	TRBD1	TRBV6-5	CASSLGTGKYGYTF	TGTGCCAGCAGCCTCGGGACAGGGAAGTATGGCTACACCTTC
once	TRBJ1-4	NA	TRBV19	CASRTKVLDAEKLFF	TGTGCCAGTAGGACCAAGGTCCTGGACGCAGAAAAACTGTTTTTT
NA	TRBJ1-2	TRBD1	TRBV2	CASRAGGTNYGYTF	TGTGCCAGCAGGGCAGGGGGCACTAACTATGGCTACACCTTC
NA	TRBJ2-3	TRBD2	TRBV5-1	CASSIGTSGGDTQYF	TGCGCCAGCAGCATAGGGACTAGCGGGGGAGATACGCAGTATTTT
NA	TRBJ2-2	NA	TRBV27	CASSPDDSRTGELFF	TGTGCCAGCAGCCCCGACGACAGTCGCACTGGGGAGCTGTTTTTT
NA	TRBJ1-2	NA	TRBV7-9	CASSLASKGPANYGYTF	TGTGCCAGCAGCTTAGCGTCGAAGGGTCCAGCTAACTATGGCTACACCTTC
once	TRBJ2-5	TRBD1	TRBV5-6	CASSSQYGQGQETQYF	TGTGCCAGCAGCTCCCAGTACGGACAGGGACAAGAGACCCAGTACTTC
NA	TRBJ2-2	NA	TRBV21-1	CASSRGGQAKFTGTGELFF	TGTGCCAGCAGCCGTGGGGGACAGGCAAAATTTACGGGCACCGGGGAGCTGTTTTTT
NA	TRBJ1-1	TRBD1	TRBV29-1	CSVVQGARSPEAFF	TGCAGCGTTGTTCAGGGGGCGCGTTCCCCTGAAGCTTTCTTT
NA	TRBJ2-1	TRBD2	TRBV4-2	CASSSGGLTYNEQFF	TGTGCCAGCTCAAGCGGGGGGCTAACCTACAATGAGCAGTTCTTC
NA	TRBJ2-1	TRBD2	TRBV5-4	CASSLVGRATYNEQFF	TGTGCCAGCAGCTTGGTTGGGAGGGCCACCTACAATGAGCAGTTCTTC
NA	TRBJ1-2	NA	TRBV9	CASSGIWYGYTF	TGTGCCAGCAGCGGGATTTGGTATGGCTACACCTTC
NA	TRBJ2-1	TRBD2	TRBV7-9	CASSSRTSGTYNEQFF	TGTGCCAGCAGCTCCCGGACTAGCGGCACCTACAATGAGCAGTTCTTC
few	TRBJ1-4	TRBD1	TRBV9	CASSTRGDPTGVNEKLFF	TGTGCCAGCAGCACACGAGGGGACCCGACAGGGGTTAATGAAAAACTGTTTTTT
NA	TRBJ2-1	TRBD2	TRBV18	CASSSGGNYNEQFF	TGTGCCAGCTCAAGCGGGGGGAACTACAATGAGCAGTTCTTC
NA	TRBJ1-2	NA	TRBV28	CASSLRGAVYYGYTF	TGTGCCAGCAGTTTAAGGGGGGCTGTCTACTATGGCTACACCTTC
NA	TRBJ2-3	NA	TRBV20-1	CSAKPADTQYF	TGCAGTGCTAAGCCCGCAGATACGCAGTATTTT
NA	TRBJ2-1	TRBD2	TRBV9	CASSVAGTSGNNEQFF	TGTGCCAGCAGCGTGGCCGGGACTAGCGGGAACAATGAGCAGTTCTTC
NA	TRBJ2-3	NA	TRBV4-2	CASSQDSGTDTQYF	TGTGCCAGCAGCCAAGATTCAGGCACAGATACGCAGTATTTT
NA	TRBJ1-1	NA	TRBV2	CASRRTANTEAFF	TGTGCCAGCAGGCGGACGGCGAACACTGAAGCTTTCTTT
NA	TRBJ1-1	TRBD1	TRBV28	CASTSPGQGWTEAFF	TGTGCCAGCACCAGTCCGGGACAGGGGTGGACTGAAGCTTTCTTT
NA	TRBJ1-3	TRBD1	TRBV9	CASSVGTGIPGTIGNTIYF	TGTGCCAGCAGCGTAGGGACAGGGATCCCCGGGACTATTGGAAACACCATATATTTT
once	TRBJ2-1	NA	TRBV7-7	CASSSTAYNEQFF	TGTGCCAGCAGCTCGACAGCATACAATGAGCAGTTCTTC
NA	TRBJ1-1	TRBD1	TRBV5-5	CASSLGDRNTEAFF	TGTGCCAGCAGCTTGGGGGACAGGAACACTGAAGCTTTCTTT
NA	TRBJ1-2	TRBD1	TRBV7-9	CASRPVRGTGDRPNYGYTF	TGTGCCAGCAGACCCGTCCGCGGGACAGGGGACCGACCCAACTATGGCTACACCTTC
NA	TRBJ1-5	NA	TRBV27	CASSFRRGGNQPQHF	TGTGCCAGCAGTTTTAGGCGTGGCGGCAATCAGCCCCAGCATTTT
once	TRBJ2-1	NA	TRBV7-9	CASSLAGDNEQFF	TGTGCCAGCAGCTTAGCGGGGGACAATGAGCAGTTCTTC
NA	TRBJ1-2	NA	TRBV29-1	CSVDRVYGYTF	TGCAGCGTTGACAGGGTTTATGGCTACACCTTC
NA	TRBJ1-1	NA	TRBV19	CASRRVGGTEAFF	TGTGCCAGTAGGAGGGTCGGAGGCACTGAAGCTTTCTTT
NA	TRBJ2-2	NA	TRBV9	CASSVGGVTGELFF	TGTGCCAGCAGCGTAGGAGGGGTCACCGGGGAGCTGTTTTTT
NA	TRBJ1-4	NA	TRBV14	CASSQQEGSEKLFF	TGTGCCAGCAGCCAACAGGAAGGGTCTGAAAAACTGTTTTTT
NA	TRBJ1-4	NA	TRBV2	CASTRQGATNEKLFF	TGTGCCAGCACGAGACAAGGCGCAACTAATGAAAAACTGTTTTTT
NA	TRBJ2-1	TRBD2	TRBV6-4	CASTGRGTYNEQFF	TGTGCCAGCACGGGGCGGGGGACCTACAATGAGCAGTTCTTC
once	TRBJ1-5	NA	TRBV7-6	CASSPMDGEPQHF	TGTGCCAGCAGCCCCATGGACGGGGAGCCCCAGCATTTT
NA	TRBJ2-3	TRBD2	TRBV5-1	CASSFGSGGSTDTQYF	TGCGCCAGCAGCTTTGGTAGCGGGGGCTCTACAGATACGCAGTATTTT
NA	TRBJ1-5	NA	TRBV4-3	CASSQGKTQPQHF	TGCGCCAGCAGCCAAGGAAAGACTCAGCCCCAGCATTTT
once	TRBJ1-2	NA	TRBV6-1	CASSEYTTNYGYTF	TGTGCCAGCAGTGAGTACACTACCAACTATGGCTACACCTTC
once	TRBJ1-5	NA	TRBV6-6	CASSLSWDQPQHF	TGTGCCAGCAGTTTGTCCTGGGATCAGCCCCAGCATTTT
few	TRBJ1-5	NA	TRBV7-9	CASSFGAGGGNQPQHF	TGTGCCAGCAGCTTTGGCGCCGGGGGGGGCAATCAGCCCCAGCATTTT
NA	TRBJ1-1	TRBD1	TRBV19	CGSRDRGRPDTEAFF	TGTGGGAGCCGGGACAGGGGGCGTCCGGACACTGAAGCTTTCTTT
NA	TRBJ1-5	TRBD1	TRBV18	CASSPADRGVTQHF	TGTGCCAGCTCACCGGCCGACAGGGGGGTGACCCAGCATTTT
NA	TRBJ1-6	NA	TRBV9	CASSLTQGYNSPLHF	TGTGCCAGCAGCCTCACGCAGGGATATAATTCACCCCTCCACTTT
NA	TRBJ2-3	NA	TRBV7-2	CASRPGPTDTQYF	TGTGCCAGCAGACCGGGACCCACAGATACGCAGTATTTT
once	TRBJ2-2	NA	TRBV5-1	CAIDGQPNTGELFF	TGCGCCATCGATGGACAGCCGAACACCGGGGAGCTGTTTTTT
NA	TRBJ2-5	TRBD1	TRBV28	CASRTNPGQPTRETQYF	TGTGCCAGCAGGACAAACCCGGGACAGCCGACTCGGGAGACCCAGTACTTC
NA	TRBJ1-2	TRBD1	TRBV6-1	CASSLGQASIGYTF	TGTGCCAGCAGTTTAGGACAGGCCTCTATTGGCTACACCTTC
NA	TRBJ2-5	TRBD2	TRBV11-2	CASSLDFGLAETQYF	TGTGCCAGCAGCTTAGATTTCGGACTAGCGGAGACCCAGTACTTC
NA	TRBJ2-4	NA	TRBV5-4	CASSSGVGGLAKNIQYF	TGTGCCAGCAGCTCGGGAGTGGGGGGTCTAGCCAAAAACATTCAGTACTTC
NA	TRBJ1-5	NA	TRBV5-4	CASSSQGGAQHF	TGTGCCAGCAGCTCTCAGGGTGGGGCCCAGCATTTT
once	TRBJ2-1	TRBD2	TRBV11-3	CASIKGTSGGTYNEQFF	TGTGCCAGCATCAAAGGGACTAGCGGGGGTACCTACAATGAGCAGTTCTTC
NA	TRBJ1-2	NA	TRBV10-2	CASSELGGYTF	TGCGCCAGCAGTGAGTTAGGTGGCTACACCTTC
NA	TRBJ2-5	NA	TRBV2	CASVAGVVKSSQYF	TGTGCCAGCGTAGCAGGGGTGGTCAAGAGTTCCCAGTACTTC
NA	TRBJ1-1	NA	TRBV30	CAWARGGDTEAFF	TGTGCCTGGGCCAGGGGAGGGGACACTGAAGCTTTCTTT
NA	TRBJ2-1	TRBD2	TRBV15	CATSRDVTSGTLYNEQFF	TGTGCCACCAGCAGAGATGTGACTAGCGGGACCTTATACAATGAGCAGTTCTTC
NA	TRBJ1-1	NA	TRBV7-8	CASRGEGATNTEAFF	TGTGCCAGCAGGGGGGAAGGGGCCACGAACACTGAAGCTTTCTTT
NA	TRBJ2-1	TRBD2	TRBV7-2	CASSLVAGGYNEQFF	TGTGCCAGCAGCCTTGTAGCGGGGGGGTACAATGAGCAGTTCTTC
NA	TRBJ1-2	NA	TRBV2	CASSEPGQNYGYTF	TGTGCCAGCAGTGAACCGGGACAAAACTATGGCTACACCTTC
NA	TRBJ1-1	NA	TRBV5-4	CASSRDGNTEAFF	TGTGCCAGCAGCCGGGACGGTAACACTGAAGCTTTCTTT
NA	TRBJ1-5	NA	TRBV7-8	CASSLEVAEQHF	TGTGCCAGCAGCTTAGAGGTCGCGGAACAGCATTTT